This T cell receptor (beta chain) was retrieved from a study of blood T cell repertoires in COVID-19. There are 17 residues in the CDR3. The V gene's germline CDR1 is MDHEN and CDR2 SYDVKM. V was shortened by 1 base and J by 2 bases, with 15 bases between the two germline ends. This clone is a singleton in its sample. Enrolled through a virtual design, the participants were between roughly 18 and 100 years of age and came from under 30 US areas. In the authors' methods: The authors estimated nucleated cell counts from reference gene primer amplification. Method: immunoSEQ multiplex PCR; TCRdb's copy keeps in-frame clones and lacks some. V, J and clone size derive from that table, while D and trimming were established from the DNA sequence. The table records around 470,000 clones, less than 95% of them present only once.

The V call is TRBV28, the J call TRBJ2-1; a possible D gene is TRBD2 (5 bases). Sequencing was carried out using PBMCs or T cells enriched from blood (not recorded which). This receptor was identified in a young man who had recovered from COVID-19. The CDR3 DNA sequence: TGTGCCAGCAGTTTATACGCTAGCCGGACCGCCTACAATGAGCAGTTCTTC. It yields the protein CASSLYASRTAYNEQFF.